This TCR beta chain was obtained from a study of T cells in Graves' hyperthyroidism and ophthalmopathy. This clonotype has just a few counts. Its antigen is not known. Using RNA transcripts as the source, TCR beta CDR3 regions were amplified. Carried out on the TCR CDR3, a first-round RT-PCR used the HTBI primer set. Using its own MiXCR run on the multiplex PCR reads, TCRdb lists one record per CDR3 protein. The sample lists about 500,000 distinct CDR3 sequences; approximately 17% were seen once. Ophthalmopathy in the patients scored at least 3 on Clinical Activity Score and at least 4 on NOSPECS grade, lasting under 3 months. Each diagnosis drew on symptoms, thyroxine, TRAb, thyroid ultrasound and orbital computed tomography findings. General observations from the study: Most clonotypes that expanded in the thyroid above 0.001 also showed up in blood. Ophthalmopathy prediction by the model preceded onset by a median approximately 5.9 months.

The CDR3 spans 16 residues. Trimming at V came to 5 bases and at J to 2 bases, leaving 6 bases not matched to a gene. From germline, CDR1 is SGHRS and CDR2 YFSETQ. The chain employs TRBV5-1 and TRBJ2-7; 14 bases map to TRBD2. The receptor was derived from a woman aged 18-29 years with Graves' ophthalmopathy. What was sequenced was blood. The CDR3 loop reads CASRPGTSGSTYEQYF. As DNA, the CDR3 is TGCGCCAGCAGGCCCGGGACTAGCGGGAGTACCTACGAGCAGTACTTC.